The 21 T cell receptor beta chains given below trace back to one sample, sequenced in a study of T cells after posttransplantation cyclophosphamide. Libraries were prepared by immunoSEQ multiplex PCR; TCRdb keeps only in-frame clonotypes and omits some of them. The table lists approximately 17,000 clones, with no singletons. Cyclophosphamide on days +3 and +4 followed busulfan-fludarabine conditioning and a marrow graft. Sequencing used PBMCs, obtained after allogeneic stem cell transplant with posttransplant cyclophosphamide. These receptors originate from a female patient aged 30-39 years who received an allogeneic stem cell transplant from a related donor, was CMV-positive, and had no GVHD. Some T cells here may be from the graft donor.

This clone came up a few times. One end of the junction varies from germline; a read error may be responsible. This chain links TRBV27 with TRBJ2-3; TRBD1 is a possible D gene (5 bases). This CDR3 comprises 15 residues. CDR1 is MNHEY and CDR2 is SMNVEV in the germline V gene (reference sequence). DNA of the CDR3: TGTGCCAGCCTCCAGGGTCCCTTCGGCACAGATACGCAGTGTTTT. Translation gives CASLQGPFGTDTQCF.

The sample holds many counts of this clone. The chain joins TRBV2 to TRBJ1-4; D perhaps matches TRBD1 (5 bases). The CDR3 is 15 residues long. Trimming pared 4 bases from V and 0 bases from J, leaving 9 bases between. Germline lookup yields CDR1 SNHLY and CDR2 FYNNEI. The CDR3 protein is CASSAGIATNEKLFF. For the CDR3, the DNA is TGTGCCAGCAGTGCAGGGATTGCAACTAATGAAAAACTGTTTTTT.

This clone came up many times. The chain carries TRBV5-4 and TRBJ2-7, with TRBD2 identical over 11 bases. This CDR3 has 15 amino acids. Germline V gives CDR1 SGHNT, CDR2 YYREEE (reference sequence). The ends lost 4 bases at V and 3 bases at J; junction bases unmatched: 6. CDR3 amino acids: CASSAGLAEIYEQYF. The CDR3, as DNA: TGTGCCAGCAGCGCGGGACTAGCGGAGATCTACGAGCAGTACTTC.

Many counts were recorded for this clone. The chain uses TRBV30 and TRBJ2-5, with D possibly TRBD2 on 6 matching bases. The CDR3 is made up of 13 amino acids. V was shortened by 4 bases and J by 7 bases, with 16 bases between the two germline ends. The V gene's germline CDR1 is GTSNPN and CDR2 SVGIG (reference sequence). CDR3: CAWTHMLGGTQYF. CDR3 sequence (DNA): TGTGCCTGGACCCACATGTTGGGGGGGACCCAGTACTTC.

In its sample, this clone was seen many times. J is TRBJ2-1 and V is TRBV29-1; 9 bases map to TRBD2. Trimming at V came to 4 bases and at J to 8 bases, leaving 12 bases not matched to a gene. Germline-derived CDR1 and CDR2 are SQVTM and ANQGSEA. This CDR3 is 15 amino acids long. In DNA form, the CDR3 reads TGCAGCGTTGCCCCTAGGGTAGCGGGAGATCATGAGCAGTTCTTC. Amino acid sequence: CSVAPRVAGDHEQFF.

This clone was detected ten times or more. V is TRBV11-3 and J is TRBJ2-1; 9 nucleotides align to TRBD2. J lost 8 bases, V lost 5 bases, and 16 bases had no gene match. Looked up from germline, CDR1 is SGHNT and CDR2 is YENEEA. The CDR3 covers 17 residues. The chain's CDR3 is CASSKYGPGLALYEQFF. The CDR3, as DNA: TGTGCCAGCAGCAAATATGGGCCGGGACTAGCTTTATATGAGCAGTTCTTC. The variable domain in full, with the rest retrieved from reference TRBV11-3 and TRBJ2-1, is EAGVVQSPRYKIIEKKQPVAFWCNPISGHNTLYWYLQNLGQGPELLIRYENEEAVDDSQLPKDRFSAERLKGVDSTLKIQPAELGDSAVYLCASSKYGPGLALYEQFFGPGTRLTVL.

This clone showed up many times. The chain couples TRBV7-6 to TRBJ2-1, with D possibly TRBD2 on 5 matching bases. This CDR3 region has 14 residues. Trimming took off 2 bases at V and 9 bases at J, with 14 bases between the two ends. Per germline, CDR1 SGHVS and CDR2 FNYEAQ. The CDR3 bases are TGTGCCAGCAGCTTAATGAGCCAGGCGGGTGAGCAGTTCTTC. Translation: CASSLMSQAGEQFF.

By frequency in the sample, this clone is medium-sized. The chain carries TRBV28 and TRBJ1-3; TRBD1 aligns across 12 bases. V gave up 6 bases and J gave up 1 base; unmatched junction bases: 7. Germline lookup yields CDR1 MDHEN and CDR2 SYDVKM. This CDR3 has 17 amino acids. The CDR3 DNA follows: TGTGCCAGCAGCCCCCCGGGACAGGGGGCGTCTGGAAACACCATATATTTT. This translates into CASSPPGQGASGNTIYF. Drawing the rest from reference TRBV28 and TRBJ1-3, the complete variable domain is DVKVTQSSRYLVKRTGEKVFLECVQDMDHENMFWYRQDPGLGLRLIYFSYDVKMKEKGDIPEGYSVSREKKERFSLILESASTNQTSMYLCASSPPGQGASGNTIYFGEGSWLTVV.

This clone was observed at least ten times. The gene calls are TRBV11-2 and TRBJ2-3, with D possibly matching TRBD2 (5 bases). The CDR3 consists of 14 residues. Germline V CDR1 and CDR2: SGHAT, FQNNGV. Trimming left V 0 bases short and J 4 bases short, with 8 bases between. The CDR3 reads CASSLDPRADTQYF. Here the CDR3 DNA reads TGTGCCAGCAGCTTAGACCCGAGGGCAGATACGCAGTATTTT.

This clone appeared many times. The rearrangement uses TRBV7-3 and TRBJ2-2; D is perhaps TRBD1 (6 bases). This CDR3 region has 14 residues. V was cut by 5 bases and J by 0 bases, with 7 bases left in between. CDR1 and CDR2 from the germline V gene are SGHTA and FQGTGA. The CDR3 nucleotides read TGTGCCAGCAGCCGGACAGCGAACACCGGGGAGCTGTTTTTT. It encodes CASSRTANTGELFF.

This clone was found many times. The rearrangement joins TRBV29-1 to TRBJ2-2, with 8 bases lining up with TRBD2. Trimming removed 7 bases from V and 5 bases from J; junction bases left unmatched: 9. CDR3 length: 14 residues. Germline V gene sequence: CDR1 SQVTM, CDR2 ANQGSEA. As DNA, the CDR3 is TGCAGCGCCTGGGGTAGCGGGAAAACCGGGGAGCTGTTTTTT. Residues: CSAWGSGKTGELFF.

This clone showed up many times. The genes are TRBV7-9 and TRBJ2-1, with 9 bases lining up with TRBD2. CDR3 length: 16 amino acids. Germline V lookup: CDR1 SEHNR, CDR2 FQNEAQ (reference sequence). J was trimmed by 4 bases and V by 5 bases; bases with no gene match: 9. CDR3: CASSPKAGGRYNEQFF. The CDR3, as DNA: TGTGCCAGCAGCCCAAAAGCGGGAGGAAGGTACAATGAGCAGTTCTTC.

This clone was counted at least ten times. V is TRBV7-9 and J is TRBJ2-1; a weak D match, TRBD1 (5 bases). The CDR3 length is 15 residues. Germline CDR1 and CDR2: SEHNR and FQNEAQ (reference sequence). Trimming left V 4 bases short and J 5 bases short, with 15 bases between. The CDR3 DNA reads TGTGCCAGCAGCTCCCGGATACAGGTAAACAATGAGCAGTTCTTC. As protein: CASSSRIQVNNEQFF.

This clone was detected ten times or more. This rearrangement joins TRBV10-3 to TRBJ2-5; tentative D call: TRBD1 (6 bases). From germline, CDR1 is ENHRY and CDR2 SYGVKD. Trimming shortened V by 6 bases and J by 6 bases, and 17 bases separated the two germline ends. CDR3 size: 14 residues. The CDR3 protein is CAISLQGEVKTQYF. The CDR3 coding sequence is TGTGCCATCAGCCTACAGGGTGAGGTAAAGACCCAGTACTTC.

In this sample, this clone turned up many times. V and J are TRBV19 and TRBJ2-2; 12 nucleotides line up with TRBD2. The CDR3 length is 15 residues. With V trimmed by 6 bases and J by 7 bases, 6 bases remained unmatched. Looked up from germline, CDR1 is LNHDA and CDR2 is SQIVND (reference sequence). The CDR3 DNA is TGTGCCAGTAGCCGGAAGACTAGCGGGAGCGGGGAGCTGTTTTTT. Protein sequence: CASSRKTSGSGELFF.

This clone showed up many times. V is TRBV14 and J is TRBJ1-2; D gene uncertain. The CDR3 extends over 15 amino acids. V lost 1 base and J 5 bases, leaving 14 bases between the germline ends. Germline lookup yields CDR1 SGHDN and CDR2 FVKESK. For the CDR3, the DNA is TGTGCCAGCAGCCAAGCACTCCAATCCCTATATGGCTACACCTTC. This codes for CASSQALQSLYGYTF. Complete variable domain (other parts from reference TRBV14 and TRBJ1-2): EAGVTQFPSHSVIEKGQTVTLRCDPISGHDNLYWYRRVMGKEIKFLLHFVKESKQDESGMPNNRFLAERTGGTYSTLKVQPAELEDSGVYFCASSQALQSLYGYTFGSGTRLTVV.

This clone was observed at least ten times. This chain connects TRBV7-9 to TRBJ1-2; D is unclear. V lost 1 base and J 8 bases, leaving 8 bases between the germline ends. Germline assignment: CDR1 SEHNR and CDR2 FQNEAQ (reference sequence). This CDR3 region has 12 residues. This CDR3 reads CASSLVGIGYTF. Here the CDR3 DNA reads TGTGCCAGCAGCTTAGTCGGTATCGGCTACACCTTC.

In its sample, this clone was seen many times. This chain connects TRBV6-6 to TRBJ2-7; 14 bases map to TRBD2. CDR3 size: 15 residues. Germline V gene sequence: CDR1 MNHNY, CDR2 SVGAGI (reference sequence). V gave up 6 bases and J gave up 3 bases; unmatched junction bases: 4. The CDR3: CASRIGLAGGYEQYF. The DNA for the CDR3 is TGTGCCAGCAGGATCGGACTAGCGGGGGGCTACGAGCAGTACTTC.

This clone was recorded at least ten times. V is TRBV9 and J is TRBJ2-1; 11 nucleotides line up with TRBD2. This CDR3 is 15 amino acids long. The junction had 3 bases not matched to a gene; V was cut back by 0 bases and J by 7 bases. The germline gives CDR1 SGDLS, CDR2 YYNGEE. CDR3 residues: CASSVGLAGSNEQFF. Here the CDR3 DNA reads TGTGCCAGCAGCGTAGGACTAGCGGGGTCTAATGAGCAGTTCTTC.

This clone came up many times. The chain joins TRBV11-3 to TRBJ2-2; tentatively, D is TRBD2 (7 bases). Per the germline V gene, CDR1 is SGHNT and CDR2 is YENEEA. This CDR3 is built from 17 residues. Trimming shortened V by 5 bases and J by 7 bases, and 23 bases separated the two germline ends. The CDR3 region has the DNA TGTGCCAGCAGCCCTGGAGGGGGGGCGGGAGTGTACGGGGAGCTGTTTTTT. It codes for CASSPGGGAGVYGELFF.

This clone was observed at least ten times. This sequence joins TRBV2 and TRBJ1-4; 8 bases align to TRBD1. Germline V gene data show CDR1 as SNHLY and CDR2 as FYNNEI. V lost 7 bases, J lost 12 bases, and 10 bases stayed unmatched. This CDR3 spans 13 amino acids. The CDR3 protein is CASNRDRPEQLFF. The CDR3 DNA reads TGTGCCAGCAATCGGGACAGGCCCGAACAACTGTTTTTT.